This TCR beta chain is drawn from a study of T cells in Graves' hyperthyroidism and ophthalmopathy. Study results and limitations: The model forecast ophthalmopathy, anticipating it by a median roughly 6.3 months before onset. Clonotypes that were expanded in thyroid above 0.001 mostly appeared in blood too.

In this sample, this clonotype turned up a few times. Its antigen is currently unknown. Researchers amplified the TCR beta CDR3 regions from RNA transcripts. During a first-round RT-PCR of the TCR CDR3, the HTBI primer set was used. One entry per CDR3 protein, called by TCRdb with MiXCR from the multiplex PCR reads. The sample lists under 450,000 distinct CDR3 sequences; 15% to 19% were seen once. Stable Graves' hyperthyroidism denoted no ophthalmopathy progression over 18 months. The diagnostic basis comprised clinical symptoms, serum thyroxine and TRAb, thyroid ultrasound and orbital computed tomography. The CDR3 totals 16 residues. Germline assignment: CDR1 LNHDA and CDR2 SQIVND (reference sequence). The V gene lost 3 bases and the J gene lost 0 bases, with 9 bases spanning the gap.

The chain links TRBV19 to TRBJ1-6, with D possibly matching TRBD1 (5 bases). The TCR sequence derives from a woman between 18 and 29 years old with Graves' hyperthyroidism. What was sequenced was blood. CDR3 sequence: CASSIGADSYNSPLHF. The CDR3 DNA reads TGTGCCAGTAGTATCGGGGCCGACTCCTATAATTCACCCCTCCACTTT.